These T cell receptor beta chains were read from a single sample in a study of blood T cell repertoires in COVID-19. The repertoire was sequenced with immunoSEQ multiplex PCR; TCRdb's copy has only in-frame clones and lacks some. The repertoire holds over 150,000 clones, with about 80% as singletons. Sequencing used peripheral blood. Receptors were obtained from a woman aged 55-70 years with acute or convalescent COVID-19. CDR3s include the opening cysteine and the closing phenylalanine or tryptophan. D genes are given only for firm matches. Size values are once, few and many counts, or a class for expanded clones, and some rows have none.

clone size: NA
V gene: TRBV28
D gene: NA
J gene: TRBJ1-6
CDR3 DNA: TGTGCCAGCTGGGGGGTTTTTAATTCACCCCTCCACTTT
CDR3 protein: CASWGVFNSPLHF

clone size: once
V gene: TRBV6-5
D gene: NA
J gene: TRBJ1-1
CDR3 DNA: TGTGCCAGCAGGTTCCGGGACACTGAAGCTTTCTTT
CDR3 protein: CASRFRDTEAFF

clone size: NA
V gene: TRBV18
D gene: NA
J gene: TRBJ2-5
CDR3 DNA: TGTGCCAGCTCACCCAGTGGCCGTTCGGAGACCCAGTACTTC
CDR3 protein: CASSPSGRSETQYF

clone size: NA
V gene: TRBV4-1
D gene: NA
J gene: TRBJ1-2
CDR3 DNA: TGCGCCAGCAGCCAAGTTTTGGTATTTGGACAGCCGTATGGCTACACCTTC
CDR3 protein: CASSQVLVFGQPYGYTF

clone size: NA
V gene: TRBV29-1
D gene: NA
J gene: TRBJ1-2
CDR3 DNA: TGCTCTTCCGATGGTCTGGGGGCCTATGGCTACACCTTC
CDR3 protein: CSSDGLGAYGYTF

clone size: NA
V gene: TRBV6-1
D gene: NA
J gene: TRBJ1-3
CDR3 DNA: TGTGCCAGCAGTGTAGGGGTCGGCCCCCGCTCTGGAAACACCATATATTTT
CDR3 protein: CASSVGVGPRSGNTIYF

clone size: NA
V gene: TRBV6-1
D gene: NA
J gene: TRBJ1-2
CDR3 DNA: TGTGCCAGCAGTGAAGCTGGGGCGGGGGGCTACACCTTC
CDR3 protein: CASSEAGAGGYTF

clone size: NA
V gene: TRBV5-4
D gene: TRBD2
J gene: TRBJ2-2
CDR3 DNA: TGTGCCAGCAGCTTGTCGTCTAGCGGGTCCGGGGAGCTGTTTTTT
CDR3 protein: CASSLSSSGSGELFF

clone size: once
V gene: TRBV28
D gene: TRBD2
J gene: TRBJ2-1
CDR3 DNA: TGTGCCAGCAGTTTGGCAGCGGGGGGGCAGGTTGAGCAGTTCTTC
CDR3 protein: CASSLAAGGQVEQFF

clone size: NA
V gene: TRBV7-2
D gene: NA
J gene: TRBJ1-1
CDR3 DNA: TGTGCCACCGCGGGGGGTAGGAACACTGAAGCTTTCTTT
CDR3 protein: CATAGGRNTEAFF

clone size: NA
V gene: TRBV3-1/TRBV3-2
D gene: NA
J gene: TRBJ1-5
CDR3 DNA: TGTGCCAGCAGCCAACTGGGCAAGATGGATCAGCCCCAGCATTTT
CDR3 protein: CASSQLGKMDQPQHF

clone size: NA
V gene: TRBV7-9
D gene: NA
J gene: TRBJ1-6
CDR3 DNA: TGTGCCAGCAGCTTAGGGGTCCGGACAAACAATTCACCCCTCCACTTT
CDR3 protein: CASSLGVRTNNSPLHF

clone size: NA
V gene: TRBV4-2
D gene: TRBD1
J gene: TRBJ1-2
CDR3 DNA: TGTGCCAGCAGCCAAGATTTCTTTATAAACAGGGGAGCTAACTATGGCTACACCTTC
CDR3 protein: CASSQDFFINRGANYGYTF

clone size: NA
V gene: TRBV7-9
D gene: TRBD1
J gene: TRBJ2-2
CDR3 DNA: TGTGCCAGCAGCTTAGCGAAAAAGGGGACAGGGCTTCCCGGGGAGCTGTTTTTT
CDR3 protein: CASSLAKKGTGLPGELFF

clone size: few
V gene: TRBV7-2
D gene: NA
J gene: TRBJ1-3
CDR3 DNA: TGTGCCAGCAGCTTAGTCGGGGGATCTGGAAACACCATATATTTT
CDR3 protein: CASSLVGGSGNTIYF

clone size: NA
V gene: TRBV10-3
D gene: NA
J gene: TRBJ1-2
CDR3 DNA: TGTGCCATCAGTGAGTCGGACAGCCGGGGAGACTATGGCTACACCTTC
CDR3 protein: CAISESDSRGDYGYTF

clone size: NA
V gene: TRBV6-4
D gene: NA
J gene: TRBJ2-1
CDR3 DNA: TGTGCCAGTTCGCAGGCAGGCTCCTACAATGAGCAGTTCTTC
CDR3 protein: CASSQAGSYNEQFF

clone size: NA
V gene: TRBV5-1
D gene: TRBD2
J gene: TRBJ2-3
CDR3 DNA: TGCGCCAGCAGCTTGAGTACTAGCGGGGGGGCGACGCAGTATTTT
CDR3 protein: CASSLSTSGGATQYF

clone size: NA
V gene: TRBV7-9
D gene: NA
J gene: TRBJ1-5
CDR3 DNA: TGTGCCAGCAGCCCAGGGGCCTTTAGCAATCAGCCCCAGCATTTT
CDR3 protein: CASSPGAFSNQPQHF

clone size: NA
V gene: TRBV7-8
D gene: NA
J gene: TRBJ2-2
CDR3 DNA: TGTGCCAGCAGCTTACGGGTGAACACCGGGGAGCTGTTTTTT
CDR3 protein: CASSLRVNTGELFF

clone size: NA
V gene: TRBV7-2
D gene: NA
J gene: TRBJ2-1
CDR3 DNA: TGTGCCAGCTGGCCGCTTGTGTCCTACAATGAGCAGTTCTTC
CDR3 protein: CASWPLVSYNEQFF

clone size: NA
V gene: TRBV7-9
D gene: NA
J gene: TRBJ1-5
CDR3 DNA: TGTGCCAGCAGCTTAACTGGGGGGAATCAGCCCCAGCATTTT
CDR3 protein: CASSLTGGNQPQHF

clone size: NA
V gene: TRBV19
D gene: NA
J gene: TRBJ1-2
CDR3 DNA: TGTGCCAGTAGTATAGTAGCCAGGACAAACTATGGCTACACCTTC
CDR3 protein: CASSIVARTNYGYTF

clone size: NA
V gene: TRBV5-1
D gene: TRBD1
J gene: TRBJ2-3
CDR3 DNA: TGCGCCAGCACCATGGACAGGGGAGATACGCAGTATTTT
CDR3 protein: CASTMDRGDTQYF

clone size: NA
V gene: TRBV4-2
D gene: NA
J gene: TRBJ2-5
CDR3 DNA: TGTGCCAGCAGCCAATCTCAACTCGAGACCCAGTACTTC
CDR3 protein: CASSQSQLETQYF

clone size: NA
V gene: TRBV10-2
D gene: NA
J gene: TRBJ2-5
CDR3 DNA: TGCGCCAGCAGTGAGGGTCCAGGGCGGGGGCCCCAAGAGACCCAGTACTTC
CDR3 protein: CASSEGPGRGPQETQYF

clone size: NA
V gene: TRBV4-1
D gene: NA
J gene: TRBJ1-5
CDR3 DNA: TGCGCCAGCAGCCTAGTTAAACAGGCCGCCGGCAATCAGCCCCAGCATTTT
CDR3 protein: CASSLVKQAAGNQPQHF

clone size: NA
V gene: TRBV3-1/TRBV3-2
D gene: NA
J gene: TRBJ1-2
CDR3 DNA: TGTGCCAGCAGCCACCCCCTCGACGGGGGCTACACCTTC
CDR3 protein: CASSHPLDGGYTF

clone size: NA
V gene: TRBV10-1
D gene: TRBD1
J gene: TRBJ1-1
CDR3 DNA: TGCGCCAGCAGCAAGGGGGCATTGGCCACTGAAGCTTTCTTT
CDR3 protein: CASSKGALATEAFF

clone size: NA
V gene: TRBV6-5
D gene: TRBD1
J gene: TRBJ1-2
CDR3 DNA: TGTGCCAGCAGTTACTCAACAGGGGGCGGCTATGGCTACACCTTC
CDR3 protein: CASSYSTGGGYGYTF

clone size: NA
V gene: TRBV2
D gene: NA
J gene: TRBJ1-3
CDR3 DNA: TGTGCCAGCAGAGAAGTATCCTCTGGAAACACCATATATTTT
CDR3 protein: CASREVSSGNTIYF

clone size: NA
V gene: TRBV5-3
D gene: TRBD1
J gene: TRBJ2-5
CDR3 DNA: TGTGCCAGAAGCTGGGGGACAGAAGAGACCCAGTACTTC
CDR3 protein: CARSWGTEETQYF

clone size: NA
V gene: TRBV6-5
D gene: TRBD1
J gene: TRBJ2-2
CDR3 DNA: TGTGCCAGCAGTTTAACCGGGACAGGGGCAACCGGGGAGCTGTTTTTT
CDR3 protein: CASSLTGTGATGELFF

clone size: NA
V gene: TRBV2
D gene: NA
J gene: TRBJ1-5
CDR3 DNA: TGTGCCAGCAATATTCAGGGATCGGGCAATCAGCCCCAGCATTTT
CDR3 protein: CASNIQGSGNQPQHF

clone size: few
V gene: TRBV7-2
D gene: NA
J gene: TRBJ1-4
CDR3 DNA: TGTGCCAGCAGCTTCCGTCGTCCTTCAACTAATGAAAAACTGTTTTTT
CDR3 protein: CASSFRRPSTNEKLFF

clone size: NA
V gene: TRBV18
D gene: TRBD1
J gene: TRBJ1-3
CDR3 DNA: TGTGCCAGCTCACCGACAGGGTTCGCGGGAAACACCATATATTTT
CDR3 protein: CASSPTGFAGNTIYF

clone size: NA
V gene: TRBV28
D gene: NA
J gene: TRBJ2-5
CDR3 DNA: TGTGCCAGCAGCCGTAGTCAGGGGCCCTGGGAGACCCAGTACTTC
CDR3 protein: CASSRSQGPWETQYF

clone size: NA
V gene: TRBV19
D gene: NA
J gene: TRBJ2-3
CDR3 DNA: TGTGCCAGTAGTATGCGGTCCCCTAGCACAGATACGCAGTATTTT
CDR3 protein: CASSMRSPSTDTQYF

clone size: once
V gene: TRBV10-3
D gene: TRBD2
J gene: TRBJ2-7
CDR3 DNA: TGTGCCATCAGTGACCTAGCGGGGGGCTCCTACGAGCAGTACTTC
CDR3 protein: CAISDLAGGSYEQYF

clone size: NA
V gene: TRBV6-5
D gene: TRBD1
J gene: TRBJ1-6
CDR3 DNA: TGTGCCAGCAGCCAGGGACAGGGGCAATCACCCCTCCACTTT
CDR3 protein: CASSQGQGQSPLHF

clone size: NA
V gene: TRBV9
D gene: NA
J gene: TRBJ1-1
CDR3 DNA: TGTGCCAGCAGCGCCCAAGCGACAGCACTGAACACTGAAGCTTTCTTT
CDR3 protein: CASSAQATALNTEAFF

clone size: NA
V gene: TRBV5-1
D gene: NA
J gene: TRBJ1-4
CDR3 DNA: TGCGCCAGCAGTCCGGGATCAACTAATGAAAAACTGTTTTTT
CDR3 protein: CASSPGSTNEKLFF

clone size: NA
V gene: TRBV27
D gene: TRBD2
J gene: TRBJ2-5
CDR3 DNA: TGTGCCAGCAGTCCCTATAGCGGGGGCCTTCAAGAGACCCAGTACTTC
CDR3 protein: CASSPYSGGLQETQYF

clone size: NA
V gene: TRBV5-1
D gene: NA
J gene: TRBJ2-3
CDR3 DNA: TGCGCCAGCAGCTTTATAGATACGCAGTATTTT
CDR3 protein: CASSFIDTQYF

clone size: NA
V gene: TRBV19
D gene: NA
J gene: TRBJ2-6
CDR3 DNA: TGTGCCAGTTCAGTAATAACCTCTGGGGCCAACGTCCTGACTTTC
CDR3 protein: CASSVITSGANVLTF

clone size: NA
V gene: TRBV30
D gene: NA
J gene: TRBJ2-1
CDR3 DNA: TGTGCCTGGGGAAAAGGCAGGGGGGACAATGAGCAGTTCTTC
CDR3 protein: CAWGKGRGDNEQFF

clone size: NA
V gene: TRBV20-1
D gene: TRBD2
J gene: TRBJ2-3
CDR3 DNA: TGCAGTGCTAGTCTCTCAGCGGGGTATACAACAGATACGCAGTATTTT
CDR3 protein: CSASLSAGYTTDTQYF

clone size: few
V gene: TRBV29-1
D gene: TRBD1
J gene: TRBJ1-2
CDR3 DNA: TGCAGCGTGGCCCGGGACAGCCACATGTACACCTTC
CDR3 protein: CSVARDSHMYTF

clone size: NA
V gene: TRBV5-4
D gene: TRBD2
J gene: TRBJ2-3
CDR3 DNA: TGTGCCAGCAGCCCCCCGGGACTAGCGGGGGGGACAGATACGCAGTATTTT
CDR3 protein: CASSPPGLAGGTDTQYF

clone size: NA
V gene: TRBV4-2
D gene: TRBD2
J gene: TRBJ2-1
CDR3 DNA: TGTGCCAGCAGCCCGACCCCTAAGCGGGGGGGTTACAATGAGCAGTTCTTC
CDR3 protein: CASSPTPKRGGYNEQFF

clone size: NA
V gene: TRBV7-3
D gene: NA
J gene: TRBJ2-1
CDR3 DNA: TGTGCCAGCAGCTTAAAGGGGAGCGGGGAGCAGTTCTTC
CDR3 protein: CASSLKGSGEQFF

clone size: NA
V gene: TRBV19
D gene: NA
J gene: TRBJ1-3
CDR3 DNA: TGTGCCAGTAGAAGACAGGACACCTCTGGAAACACCATATATTTT
CDR3 protein: CASRRQDTSGNTIYF

clone size: NA
V gene: TRBV12-3/TRBV12-4
D gene: NA
J gene: TRBJ1-1
CDR3 DNA: TGTGCCAGCAGTTTACAGGGGACGGCTTTCTTT
CDR3 protein: CASSLQGTAFF

clone size: NA
V gene: TRBV5-1
D gene: TRBD2
J gene: TRBJ2-2
CDR3 DNA: TGCGCCAGCAGCTTGGTGGGACTACACACCGGGGAGCTGTTTTTT
CDR3 protein: CASSLVGLHTGELFF

clone size: NA
V gene: TRBV19
D gene: TRBD1
J gene: TRBJ1-6
CDR3 DNA: TGTGCCAGTAGTCCTCCCGGACAGGGAAAAAATTCACCCCTCCACTTT
CDR3 protein: CASSPPGQGKNSPLHF

clone size: NA
V gene: TRBV30
D gene: NA
J gene: TRBJ1-3
CDR3 DNA: TGTGCCTGGAGTGTTGGCAACTCTGGAAACACCATATATTTT
CDR3 protein: CAWSVGNSGNTIYF

clone size: once
V gene: TRBV6-2/TRBV6-3
D gene: NA
J gene: TRBJ2-2
CDR3 DNA: TGTGCCAGTATTTACGACAGGACGAACACCGGGGAGCTGTTTTTT
CDR3 protein: CASIYDRTNTGELFF